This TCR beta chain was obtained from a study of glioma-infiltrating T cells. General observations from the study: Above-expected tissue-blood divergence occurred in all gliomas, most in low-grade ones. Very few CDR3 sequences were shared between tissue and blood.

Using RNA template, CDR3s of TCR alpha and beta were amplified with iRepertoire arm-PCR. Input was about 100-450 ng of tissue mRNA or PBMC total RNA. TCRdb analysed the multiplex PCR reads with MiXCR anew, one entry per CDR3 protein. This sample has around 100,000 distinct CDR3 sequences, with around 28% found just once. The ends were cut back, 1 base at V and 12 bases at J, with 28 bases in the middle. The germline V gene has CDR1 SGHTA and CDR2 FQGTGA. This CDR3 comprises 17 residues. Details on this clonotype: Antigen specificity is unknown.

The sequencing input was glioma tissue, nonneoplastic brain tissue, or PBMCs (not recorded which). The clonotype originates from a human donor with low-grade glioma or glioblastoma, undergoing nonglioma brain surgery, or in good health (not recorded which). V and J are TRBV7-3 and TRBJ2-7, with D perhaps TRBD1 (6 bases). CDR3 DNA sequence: TGTGCCAGCAGCTTAAATCCCCCCTTCAGGCAGGGACAACGTCTGTACTTC. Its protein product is CASSLNPPFRQGQRLYF.